This T cell receptor beta chain was identified in a study of T-cell memory formation after mild COVID-19. Study in general: TCR clusters largely stayed donor specific.

Worth noting for this clonotype: As yet, its antigen is unknown.

MiXCR was run by TCRdb on the 5' RACE reads, yielding one entry per CDR3 protein. The table has around 250,000 distinct CDR3 sequences, 15% seen once; the top ten hold 2.1%. Germline-derived CDR1 and CDR2 are MNHNS and SASEGT. This CDR3 contains 17 residues. Trimming took off 4 bases at V and 0 bases at J, with 16 bases between the two ends. Study findings and constraints: Among contracting clones, CD4+ were mainly CM/EM and CD8+ enriched in EMRA.

The origin of this receptor is an adult woman who had mild COVID-19 (a few samples of this study predate the infection). Cell type and time point are not known. The sequenced sample was PBMCs or a T cell subset sorted from them (not recorded which). The gene calls are TRBV6-1 and TRBJ1-5; the D is unclear. DNA of the CDR3: TGTGCCAGCAGTGGACCGCACGTAACAAATAGCAATCAGCCCCAGCATTTT. Amino acid sequence: CASSGPHVTNSNQPQHF.